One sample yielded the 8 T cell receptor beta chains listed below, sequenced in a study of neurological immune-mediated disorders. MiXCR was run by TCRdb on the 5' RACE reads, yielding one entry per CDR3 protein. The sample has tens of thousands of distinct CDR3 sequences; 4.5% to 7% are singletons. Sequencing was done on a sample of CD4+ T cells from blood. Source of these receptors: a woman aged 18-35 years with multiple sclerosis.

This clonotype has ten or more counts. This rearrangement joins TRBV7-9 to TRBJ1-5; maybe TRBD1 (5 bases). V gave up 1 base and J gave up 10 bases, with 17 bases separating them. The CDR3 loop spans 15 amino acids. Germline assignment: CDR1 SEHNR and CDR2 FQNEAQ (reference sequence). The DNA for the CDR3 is TGTGCCAGCAGCTTAGGCCAGGGAAACGGGGCCCCCCAGCATTTT. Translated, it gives CASSLGQGNGAPQHF.

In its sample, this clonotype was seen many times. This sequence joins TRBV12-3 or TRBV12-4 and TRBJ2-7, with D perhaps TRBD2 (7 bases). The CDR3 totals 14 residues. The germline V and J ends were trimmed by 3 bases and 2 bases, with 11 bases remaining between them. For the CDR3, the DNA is TGTGCCAGCAGTTTGGGGGGGCAGACCTACGAGCAGTACGTC. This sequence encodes CASSLGGQTYEQYV.

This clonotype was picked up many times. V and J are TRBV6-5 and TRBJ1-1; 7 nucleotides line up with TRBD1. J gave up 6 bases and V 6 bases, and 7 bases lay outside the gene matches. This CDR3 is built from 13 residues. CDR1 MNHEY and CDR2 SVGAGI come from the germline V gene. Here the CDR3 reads CASRKGTVPEAFF. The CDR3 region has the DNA TGTGCCAGCAGGAAAGGGACAGTCCCTGAAGCTTTCTTT.

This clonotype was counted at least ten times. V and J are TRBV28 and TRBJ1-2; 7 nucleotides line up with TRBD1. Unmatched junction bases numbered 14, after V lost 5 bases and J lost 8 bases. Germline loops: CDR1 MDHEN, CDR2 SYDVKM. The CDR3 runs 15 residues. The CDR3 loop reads CASSPGQVGSLGYTF. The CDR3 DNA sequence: TGTGCCAGCAGTCCCGGACAGGTCGGATCTCTCGGCTACACCTTC.

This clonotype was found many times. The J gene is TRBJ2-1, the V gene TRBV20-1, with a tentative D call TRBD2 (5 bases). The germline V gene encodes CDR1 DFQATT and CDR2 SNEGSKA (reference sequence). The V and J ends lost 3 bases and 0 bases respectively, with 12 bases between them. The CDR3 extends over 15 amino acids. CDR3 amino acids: CSASWGAGSYNEQFF. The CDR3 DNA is TGCAGTGCTAGTTGGGGAGCTGGCTCCTACAATGAGCAGTTCTTC.

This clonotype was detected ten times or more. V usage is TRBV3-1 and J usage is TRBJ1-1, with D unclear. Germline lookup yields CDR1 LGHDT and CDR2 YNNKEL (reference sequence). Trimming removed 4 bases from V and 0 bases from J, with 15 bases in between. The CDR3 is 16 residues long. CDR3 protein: CASSPTRARMNTEAFF. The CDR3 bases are TGTGCCAGCAGCCCTACTAGGGCCAGGATGAACACTGAAGCTTTCTTT.

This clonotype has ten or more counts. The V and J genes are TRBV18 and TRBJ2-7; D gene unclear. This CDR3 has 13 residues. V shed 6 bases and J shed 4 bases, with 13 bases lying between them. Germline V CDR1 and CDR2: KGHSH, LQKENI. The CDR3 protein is CASSPRDSYEQYV. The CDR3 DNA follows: TGTGCCAGCTCGCCTAGGGATTCATACGAGCAGTACGTC.

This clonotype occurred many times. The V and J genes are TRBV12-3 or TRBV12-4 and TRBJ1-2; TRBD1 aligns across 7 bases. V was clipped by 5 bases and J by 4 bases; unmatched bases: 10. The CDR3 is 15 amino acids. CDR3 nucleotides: TGTGCCAGCAGTACAAGACAGGGTGGTGCCTATGGCTACACCTTC. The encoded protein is CASSTRQGGAYGYTF.